Listed below are T cell receptor beta chains from one sample, sequenced in a study of cytomegalovirus exposure and HLA in healthy donors. Here immunoSEQ multiplex PCR was the method, and the copy in TCRdb shows in-frame clones only, minus some. This repertoire shows some 90,000 clones, approximately 79% found once; its top ten account for 2.5% to 3%. Sequenced sample: PBMCs. The source is a man aged 25 to 40 in good health and CMV-seronegative. Each CDR3 is given with its conserved first and last residue. The D gene is left open where the match is weak. Clone size is stated in some rows and not others, as once, few, many or a class when expanded.

j_call v_call d_call clone_size cdr3_nt cdr3_aa
TRBJ1-1 TRBV7-9 TRBD1 NA TGTGCCAGCAGCCCGGACAGGGTTGAAACTGAAGCTTTCTTT CASSPDRVETEAFF
TRBJ2-7 TRBV7-9 NA NA TGTGCCAGCAGCTTAAGGGCGGGTCTGGTGGGCGAGCAGTACTTC CASSLRAGLVGEQYF
TRBJ1-1 TRBV5-1 NA NA TGCGCCAGCAGCCCCGGATCGGGTCCTGAAGCTTTCTTT CASSPGSGPEAFF
TRBJ1-1 TRBV5-1 TRBD1 NA TGCGCCAGCAGCTTGGAAGGACAGGGATTAAGGACTGAAGCTTTCTTT CASSLEGQGLRTEAFF
TRBJ1-2 TRBV28 NA few TGTGCCAGCAGACCCATGGAGGCAGGCTATGGCTACACCTTC CASRPMEAGYGYTF
TRBJ1-1 TRBV27 TRBD1 NA TGTGCCAGCAGGGACAGGGTTTTCTCCGCTGAAGCTTTCTTT CASRDRVFSAEAFF
TRBJ2-1 TRBV7-8 NA NA TGTGCCAGCAGCCTAGAGGGGACTGACTACAATGAGCAGTTCTTC CASSLEGTDYNEQFF
TRBJ2-2 TRBV28 TRBD2 NA TGTGCCAGCAGTTTGGGCGGGGGAACCGGGGAGCTGTTTTTT CASSLGGGTGELFF
TRBJ1-5 TRBV7-6 TRBD1 NA TGTGCCAGCAGCTTAAACACAGGGGGGATTCAGCCCCAGCATTTT CASSLNTGGIQPQHF
TRBJ2-3 TRBV5-6 NA few TGTGCCAGCAGCCCACCACAGGAAGAAGGGCAGTATTTT CASSPPQEEGQYF
TRBJ2-2 TRBV5-1 NA NA TGCGCCAGCAGCTTGGACAGGGAGACCGGGGAGCTGTTTTTT CASSLDRETGELFF
TRBJ2-7 TRBV5-6 TRBD1 once TGTGCCAGCAGCAGGTGGGCAGGGGGATCCTACGAGCAGTACTTC CASSRWAGGSYEQYF
TRBJ1-2 TRBV6-4 NA NA TGTGCCAGCAGTGCCGGGTCTAACTATGGCTACACCTTC CASSAGSNYGYTF
TRBJ2-1 TRBV28 NA once TGTGCCAGCAGTAAAGGGGGCGGGGAGTACAATGAGCAGTTCTTC CASSKGGGEYNEQFF
TRBJ2-2 TRBV7-8 TRBD1 NA TGTGCCAGCAGTCGACAGGGGATCGGCACCGGGGAGCTGTTTTTT CASSRQGIGTGELFF
TRBJ1-1 TRBV7-8 NA NA TGTGCCAGCAGCTCTAGGACAGCGAACACTGAAGCTTTCTTT CASSSRTANTEAFF
TRBJ1-6 TRBV10-3 TRBD1 once TGTGCCACCCAGGACAGGGAATATAATTCACCCCTCCACTTT CATQDREYNSPLHF
TRBJ1-2 TRBV7-3 NA NA TGTGCCAGCAGCTTAACGGGGCAGGGCTGGGGCTACACCTTC CASSLTGQGWGYTF
TRBJ1-2 TRBV5-1 TRBD1 once TGCGCCAGCAGTCTAGGACAGGGTCCCTATGGCTACACCTTC CASSLGQGPYGYTF
TRBJ1-1 TRBV28 TRBD1 once TGTGCCAGCAGTCCCCCCAGGGGGGTTGGCACTGAAGCTTTCTTT CASSPPRGVGTEAFF
TRBJ1-1 TRBV30 NA NA TGTGCCTGTGTCGCGGGGAACACTGAAGCTTTCTTT CACVAGNTEAFF
TRBJ2-7 TRBV10-3 TRBD1 once TGTGCCATCAGTGATCGACAGGGTCACGACTACGAGCAGTACTTC CAISDRQGHDYEQYF
TRBJ2-7 TRBV10-3 TRBD1 NA TGTGCCATCAGGCCGCACCAGGGGGACGAGCAGTACTTC CAIRPHQGDEQYF
TRBJ2-1 TRBV5-4 NA NA TGTGCCAGCAGCTCAGACAATGAGCAGTTCTTC CASSSDNEQFF
TRBJ1-1 TRBV6-5 NA NA TGTGCCAGCAGTTACCAGGAAATGAACACTGAAGCTTTCTTT CASSYQEMNTEAFF
TRBJ1-5 TRBV30 TRBD1 NA TGTGCCTGGGGGACAGGGGAAAAGCCCCAGCATTTT CAWGTGEKPQHF
TRBJ2-3 TRBV28 NA NA TGTGCCAGCAGTGAACCTCGGTTCGATACGCAGTATTTT CASSEPRFDTQYF
TRBJ1-2 TRBV18 NA NA TGTGCCAGCTCACCAGATTCAGGGGCTTATGGCTACACCTTC CASSPDSGAYGYTF
TRBJ1-4 TRBV19 TRBD1 NA TGTGCCAGTAGTGGTGGGACAGGGGAAGAAAAACTGTTTTTT CASSGGTGEEKLFF
TRBJ2-5 TRBV19 TRBD1 NA TGTGCCAGTAGTATAGGGACAGGGACAGAGACCCAGTACTTC CASSIGTGTETQYF
TRBJ1-6 TRBV7-9 NA NA TGTGCCAGCAGCCGGACGGGGCTAGCGGGGGATTCACCCCTCCACTTT CASSRTGLAGDSPLHF
TRBJ2-3 TRBV7-9 NA NA TGTGCCAGCAGCCTAAGCACAGATACGCAGTATTTT CASSLSTDTQYF